This T cell receptor beta chain was captured by sequencing in a study of early T cells in non-severe SARS-CoV-2 infection. Turning to the study itself: RNA in bulk from unsorted whole blood was sequenced, and chains were unpaired.

One entry per CDR3 protein, called by TCRdb with MiXCR from the 5' RACE reads. The sample has some 28,000 distinct CDR3 sequences, about 4.6% seen once; the top ten hold 12%. This CDR3 contains 13 residues. Per germline, CDR1 MNHNS and CDR2 SASEGT. Trimming left V 1 base short and J 6 bases short, with 8 bases between. The sample was whole blood. The chain links TRBV6-1 to TRBJ2-3; D is unresolved. The source of this sequence is an adult who was a healthcare worker with PCR-confirmed SARS-CoV-2 infection or an uninfected control (not recorded which). CDR3 bases: TGTGCCAGCAGTGAAGTGGGTACCGATACGCAGTATTTT. Residues: CASSEVGTDTQYF.